Shown below are 18 T cell receptor beta chains from a single sample sequenced in a study of monozygotic twins with inflammatory bowel disease. No DNA is given; TCRdb re-called the 5' RACE reads and lists each CDR3 protein once. Its table records some 200,000 distinct CDR3 sequences. Source material: blood. Receptors were obtained from a human donor with ulcerative colitis or Crohn's disease, or a healthy co-twin of an affected twin (not recorded which).

The chain joins TRBV7-9 to TRBJ1-1. CDR3 length equals 15 residues. CDR1 is SEHNR and CDR2 is FQNEAQ in the germline V gene (reference sequence). This chain's CDR3 is CASSPRQALNTEAFF.

V gene TRBV20-1 combines with J gene TRBJ1-2. This CDR3 has 14 amino acids. Per germline, CDR1 DFQATT and CDR2 SNEGSKA (reference sequence). This CDR3 is CSARGEGGSGGYTF.

The rearrangement links TRBV9 to TRBJ2-5; TCRdb reports TRBD1, a call that lacks DNA to check it against. The CDR3 is made up of 13 amino acids. The germline CDR1 and CDR2 sequences are SGDLS and YYNGEE. The CDR3 here is CASSALGGETQYF.

The chain employs TRBV5-4 and TRBJ1-2; TCRdb reports TRBD1, a call that lacks DNA to check it against. Germline V gene sequence: CDR1 SGHNT, CDR2 YYREEE (reference sequence). The CDR3 sequence is 14 residues long. The CDR3 sequence is CASSPKGQGTGYTF.

The rearrangement joins TRBV7-2 to TRBJ2-1; the TCRdb D gene call, TRBD2, has no DNA to confirm it. The CDR3 has 15 residues. Germline assignment: CDR1 SGHTA and CDR2 FQGNSA. The CDR3 reads CASSLVAGGLDEQFF.

The chain couples TRBV20-1 to TRBJ1-1; TCRdb outputs TRBD1, but without DNA this stays unchecked. The CDR3 spans 14 residues. Germline CDR1 and CDR2: DFQATT and SNEGSKA (reference sequence). The CDR3: CSARGRLGDTEAFF.

V gene TRBV5-4 combines with J gene TRBJ1-2; TCRdb lists TRBD1, though no DNA is available to test this call. Germline V gene sequence: CDR1 SGHNT, CDR2 YYREEE (reference sequence). The CDR3 loop spans 13 amino acids. CDR3 protein: CASSPGYRAGYTF. Together with reference TRBV5-4 and TRBJ1-2, the CDR3 gives the full variable domain: ETGVTQSPTHLIKTRGQQVTLRCSSQSGHNTVSWYQQALGQGPQFIFQYYREEENGRGNFPPRFSGLQFPNYSSELNVNALELDDSALYLCASSPGYRAGYTFGSGTRLTVV.

This chain uses TRBV20-1 with TRBJ2-1. The CDR3 sequence is 14 residues long. CDR1 is DFQATT and CDR2 is SNEGSKA in the germline V gene (reference sequence). This CDR3 is CSARIELGFNEQFF.

The chain has TRBV12-3 or TRBV12-4 and TRBJ1-4; TCRdb outputs TRBD1, but without DNA this stays unchecked. CDR3 length: 15 amino acids. The CDR3 is CASTLGDTGTEKLFF.

The chain uses TRBV20-1 and TRBJ1-4; the D gene TCRdb calls, TRBD1, cannot be checked with no DNA. The CDR3 extends over 15 amino acids. Looked up from germline, CDR1 is DFQATT and CDR2 is SNEGSKA (reference sequence). This CDR3 reads CSAIDRGRGNEKLFF.

The rearrangement joins TRBV20-1 to TRBJ1-1; TCRdb indicates TRBD1, and absent DNA this call remains unverified. CDR3 length: 11 amino acids. Germline assignment: CDR1 DFQATT and CDR2 SNEGSKA (reference sequence). CDR3 sequence: CSAWGLAEAFF.

CDR3 sequence reads: CASSPGQGLTGANVLTF. The chain combines TRBV19 with TRBJ2-6; the TCRdb D gene call, TRBD1, has no DNA to confirm it. CDR3 length equals 17 residues. The germline gives CDR1 LNHDA, CDR2 SQIVND (reference sequence). The full variable domain, in which reference TRBV19 and TRBJ2-6 provide the parts outside the CDR3, is DGGITQSPKYLFRKEGQNVTLSCEQNLNHDAMYWYRQDPGQGLRLIYYSQIVNDFQKGDIAEGYSVSREKKESFPLTVTSAQKNPTAFYLCASSPGQGLTGANVLTFGAGSRLTVL.

The chain couples TRBV25-1 to TRBJ1-1; TCRdb indicates TRBD1, and absent DNA this call remains unverified. CDR1 and CDR2 from the germline V gene are MGHDK and SYGVNS. CDR3 length: 14 residues. The CDR3 spells CASSRTGGYTEAFF.

V usage is TRBV2 and J usage is TRBJ2-1. The CDR3 consists of 11 residues. The V gene's germline CDR1 is SNHLY and CDR2 FYNNEI. CDR3 sequence: CASRTTYEQFF.

This chain connects TRBV5-1 to TRBJ2-3. In germline, CDR1 is SGHRS, CDR2 YFSETQ. The CDR3 extends over 15 amino acids. This CDR3 is CASSLYDTSTDTQYF.

The V call is TRBV20-1, the J call TRBJ2-3; checking the TCRdb D call of TRBD1 is not possible without DNA. Germline loops: CDR1 DFQATT, CDR2 SNEGSKA (reference sequence). The CDR3 loop spans 15 amino acids. CDR3 loop: CSATAHRRGTDTQYF.

The chain has TRBV27 and TRBJ2-7; TCRdb selects TRBD2, and the lack of DNA leaves this call unchecked. Germline V gene lookup returns CDR1 MNHEY and CDR2 SMNVEV (reference sequence). There are 17 residues in the CDR3. CDR3 amino acids: CASSGGTSAGLRGEQYF.

The chain carries TRBV7-9 and TRBJ1-2; TCRdb indicates TRBD1, and absent DNA this call remains unverified. Germline V gene lookup returns CDR1 SEHNR and CDR2 FQNEAQ (reference sequence). The CDR3 runs 15 residues. CDR3 protein: CASSAHSGQGGGYTF. The full variable domain, with the rest looked up from reference TRBV7-9 and TRBJ1-2, is DTGVSQNPRHKITKRGQNVTFRCDPISEHNRLYWYRQTLGQGPEFLTYFQNEAQLEKSRLLSDRFSAERPKGSFSTLEIQRTEQGDSAMYLCASSAHSGQGGGYTFGSGTRLTVV.